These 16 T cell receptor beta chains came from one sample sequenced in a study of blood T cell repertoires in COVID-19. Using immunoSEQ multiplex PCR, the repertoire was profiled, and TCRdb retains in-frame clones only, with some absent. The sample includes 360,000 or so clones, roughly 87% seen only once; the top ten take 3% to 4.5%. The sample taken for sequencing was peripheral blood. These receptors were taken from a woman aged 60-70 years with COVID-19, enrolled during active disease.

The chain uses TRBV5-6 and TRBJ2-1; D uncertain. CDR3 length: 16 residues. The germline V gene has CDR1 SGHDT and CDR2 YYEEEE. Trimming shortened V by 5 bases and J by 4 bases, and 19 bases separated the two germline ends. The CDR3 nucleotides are TGTGCCAGCAGTTGGGCCGGTACAACGATTTACAATGAGCAGTTCTTC. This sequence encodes CASSWAGTTIYNEQFF. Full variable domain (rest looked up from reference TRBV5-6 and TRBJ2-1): DAGVTQSPTHLIKTRGQQVTLRCSPKSGHDTVSWYQQALGQGPQFIFQYYEEEERQRGNFPDRFSGHQFPNYSSELNVNALLLGDSALYLCASSWAGTTIYNEQFFGPGTRLTVL.

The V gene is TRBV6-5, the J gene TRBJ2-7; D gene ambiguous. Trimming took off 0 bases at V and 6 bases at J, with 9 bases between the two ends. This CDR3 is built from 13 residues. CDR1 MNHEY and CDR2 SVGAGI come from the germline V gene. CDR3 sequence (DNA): TGTGCCAGCAGTTACTCAGCCCCGGGCGAGCAGTACTTC. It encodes CASSYSAPGEQYF.

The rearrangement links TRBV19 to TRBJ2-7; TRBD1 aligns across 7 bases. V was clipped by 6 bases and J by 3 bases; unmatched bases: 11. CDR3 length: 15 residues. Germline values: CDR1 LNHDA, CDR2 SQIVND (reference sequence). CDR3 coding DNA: TGTGCCAGTAGACCCGCCGGGACAGATGGCTACGAGCAGTACTTC. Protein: CASRPAGTDGYEQYF.

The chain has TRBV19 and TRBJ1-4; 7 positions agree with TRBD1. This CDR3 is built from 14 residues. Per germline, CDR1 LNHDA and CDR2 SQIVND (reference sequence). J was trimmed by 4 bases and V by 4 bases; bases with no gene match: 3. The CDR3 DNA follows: TGTGCCAGTAGTACCCAGGGGGTTAATGAAAAACTGTTTTTT. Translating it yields CASSTQGVNEKLFF.

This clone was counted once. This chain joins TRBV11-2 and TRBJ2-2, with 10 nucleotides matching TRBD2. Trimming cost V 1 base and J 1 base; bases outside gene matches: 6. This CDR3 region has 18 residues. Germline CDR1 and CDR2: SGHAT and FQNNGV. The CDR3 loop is CASSLGLAGGLNTGELFF. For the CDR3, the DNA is TGTGCCAGCAGCTTAGGGTTAGCGGGGGGACTGAACACCGGGGAGCTGTTTTTT.

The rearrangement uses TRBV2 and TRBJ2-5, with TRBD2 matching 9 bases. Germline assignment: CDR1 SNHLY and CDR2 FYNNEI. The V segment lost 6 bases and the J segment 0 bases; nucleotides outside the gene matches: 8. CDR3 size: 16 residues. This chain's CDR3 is CASRGSGGADQETQYF. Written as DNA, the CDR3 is TGTGCCAGCAGGGGTAGCGGGGGAGCCGACCAAGAGACCCAGTACTTC.

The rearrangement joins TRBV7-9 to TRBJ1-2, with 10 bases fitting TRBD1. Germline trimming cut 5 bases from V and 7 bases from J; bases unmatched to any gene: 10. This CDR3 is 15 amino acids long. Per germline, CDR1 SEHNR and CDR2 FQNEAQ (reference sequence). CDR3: CASSARQGAAGGYTF. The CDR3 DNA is TGTGCCAGCAGCGCCCGACAGGGGGCAGCAGGTGGCTACACCTTC.

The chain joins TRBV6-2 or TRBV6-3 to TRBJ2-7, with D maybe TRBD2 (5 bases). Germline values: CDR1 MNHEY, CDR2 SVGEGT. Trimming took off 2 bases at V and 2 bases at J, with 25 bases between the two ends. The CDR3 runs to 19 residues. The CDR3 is CASSYGPGGISRGTYEQYF. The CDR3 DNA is TGTGCCAGCAGTTACGGGCCGGGCGGAATATCCCGGGGAACCTACGAGCAGTACTTC.

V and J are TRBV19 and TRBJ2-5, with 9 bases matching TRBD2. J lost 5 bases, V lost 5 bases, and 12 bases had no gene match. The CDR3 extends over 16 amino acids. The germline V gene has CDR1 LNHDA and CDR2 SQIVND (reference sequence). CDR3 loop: CASSPWGTSPSETQYF. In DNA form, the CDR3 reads TGTGCCAGTAGTCCTTGGGGGACTAGCCCATCGGAGACCCAGTACTTC.

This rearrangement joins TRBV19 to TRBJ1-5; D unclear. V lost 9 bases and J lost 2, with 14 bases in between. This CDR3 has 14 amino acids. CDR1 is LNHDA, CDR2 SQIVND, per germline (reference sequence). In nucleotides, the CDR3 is TGTGCCAGCCGCGACAATCAGGGCAATCAGCCCCAGCATTTT. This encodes CASRDNQGNQPQHF.

The chain's CDR3 is CASSGQLNTEAFF. The CDR3 nucleotides are TGTGCCAGCAGTGGACAGCTGAACACTGAAGCTTTCTTT. This rearrangement joins TRBV2 to TRBJ1-1; the D gene is possibly TRBD1 (5 bases). The germline gives CDR1 SNHLY, CDR2 FYNNEI. CDR3 length equals 13 residues. V gave up 4 bases and J gave up 0 bases, with 6 bases separating them.

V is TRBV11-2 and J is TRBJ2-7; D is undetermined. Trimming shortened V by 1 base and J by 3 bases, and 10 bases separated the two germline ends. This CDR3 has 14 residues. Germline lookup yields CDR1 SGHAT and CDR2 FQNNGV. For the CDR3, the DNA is TGTGCCAGCAGCTTAGGATACGGCGGCTACGAGCAGTACTTC. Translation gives CASSLGYGGYEQYF.

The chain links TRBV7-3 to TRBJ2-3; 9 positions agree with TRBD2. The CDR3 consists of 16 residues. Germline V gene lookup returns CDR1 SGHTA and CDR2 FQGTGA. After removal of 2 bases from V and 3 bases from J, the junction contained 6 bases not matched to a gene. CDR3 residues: CASSLAGGPSTDTQYF. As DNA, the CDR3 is TGTGCCAGCAGCTTAGCGGGGGGGCCTTCGACAGATACGCAGTATTTT. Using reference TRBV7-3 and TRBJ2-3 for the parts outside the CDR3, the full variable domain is GAGVSQTPSNKVTEKGKYVELRCDPISGHTALYWYRQSLGQGPEFLIYFQGTGAADDSGLPNDRFFAVRPEGSVSTLKIQRTERGDSAVYLCASSLAGGPSTDTQYFGPGTRLTVL.

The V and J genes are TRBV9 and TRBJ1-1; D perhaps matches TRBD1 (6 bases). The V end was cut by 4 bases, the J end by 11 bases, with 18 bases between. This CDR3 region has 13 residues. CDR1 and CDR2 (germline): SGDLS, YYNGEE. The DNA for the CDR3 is TGTGCCAGCAGCCTCAGTTCGGACAGTAGGGCTTTCTTT. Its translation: CASSLSSDSRAFF.

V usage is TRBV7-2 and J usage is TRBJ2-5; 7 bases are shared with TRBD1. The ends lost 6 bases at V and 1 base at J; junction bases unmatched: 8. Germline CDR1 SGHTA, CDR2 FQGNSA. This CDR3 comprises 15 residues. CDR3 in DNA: TGTGCCAGCAGTTCCCAAGGGGGCTTCCAAGAGACCCAGTACTTC. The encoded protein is CASSSQGGFQETQYF.

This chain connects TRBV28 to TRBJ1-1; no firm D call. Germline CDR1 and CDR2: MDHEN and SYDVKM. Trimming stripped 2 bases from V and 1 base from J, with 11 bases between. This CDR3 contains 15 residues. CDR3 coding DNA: TGTGCCAGCAGTTTAATTCAGGTCGCGAACACTGAAGCTTTCTTT. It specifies CASSLIQVANTEAFF.